These 3 T cell receptor beta chains share one sample of origin, sequenced in a study of patients and donors after allogeneic stem cell transplantation. TCRdb reprocessed the RT-PCR reads with MiXCR, giving one entry per CDR3 protein. Among over 200,000 distinct CDR3 sequences, about 38% were seen once, and the ten largest hold more than 9%. Sequencing was performed on blood, either unsorted or a sorted T cell fraction (not recorded which). The receptors here all came from a human donor who was either an allogeneic HSCT recipient or a stem cell or donor lymphocyte infusion donor (not recorded which). It is not recorded whose cells these are; they may come from a transplant donor.

J is TRBJ2-7 and V is TRBV12-3 or TRBV12-4, with 10 bases that match TRBD2. After removal of 7 bases from V and 5 bases from J, the junction contained 11 bases not matched to a gene. CDR3 length: 15 residues. The CDR3 nucleotides read TGTGCCAGCAATCGTGAAGCGGGGGGGTTTAACGAGCAGTACTTC. It is translated as CASNREAGGFNEQYF.

The chain is built from TRBV2 and TRBJ2-3; D ambiguous. The ends were cut back, 4 bases at V and 5 bases at J, with 10 bases in the middle. This CDR3 is built from 13 residues. CDR1 SNHLY and CDR2 FYNNEI come from the germline V gene. The CDR3 spells CASSARVLDTQYF. CDR3 DNA sequence: TGTGCCAGCAGTGCTCGCGTTCTAGATACGCAGTATTTT.

This sequence joins TRBV5-1 and TRBJ2-7, with TRBD1 matching 8 bases. Germline V lookup: CDR1 SGHRS, CDR2 YFSETQ. Trimming removed 0 bases from V and 3 bases from J; junction bases left unmatched: 8. The CDR3 contains 16 residues. CDR3 loop: CASSLGPGGGGYEQYF. In DNA form, the CDR3 reads TGCGCCAGCAGCTTGGGGCCAGGGGGCGGTGGCTACGAGCAGTACTTC.